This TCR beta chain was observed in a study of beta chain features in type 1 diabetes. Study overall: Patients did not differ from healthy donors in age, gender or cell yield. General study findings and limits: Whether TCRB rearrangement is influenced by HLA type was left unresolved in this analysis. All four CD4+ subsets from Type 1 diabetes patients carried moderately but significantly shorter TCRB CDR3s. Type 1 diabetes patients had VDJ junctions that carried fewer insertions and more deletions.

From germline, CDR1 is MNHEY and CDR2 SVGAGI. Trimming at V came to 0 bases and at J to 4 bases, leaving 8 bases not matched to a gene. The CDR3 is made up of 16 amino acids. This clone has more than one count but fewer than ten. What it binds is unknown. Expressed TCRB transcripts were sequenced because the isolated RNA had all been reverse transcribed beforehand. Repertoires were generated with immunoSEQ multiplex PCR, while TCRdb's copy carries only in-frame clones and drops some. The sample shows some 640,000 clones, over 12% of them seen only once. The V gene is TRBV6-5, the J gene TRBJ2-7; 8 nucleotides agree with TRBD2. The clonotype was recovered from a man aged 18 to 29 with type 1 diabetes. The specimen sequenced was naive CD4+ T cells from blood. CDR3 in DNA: TGTGCCAGCAGTTACTCGAATACGGGGGGGCGATACGAGCAGTACTTC. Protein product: CASSYSNTGGRYEQYF.